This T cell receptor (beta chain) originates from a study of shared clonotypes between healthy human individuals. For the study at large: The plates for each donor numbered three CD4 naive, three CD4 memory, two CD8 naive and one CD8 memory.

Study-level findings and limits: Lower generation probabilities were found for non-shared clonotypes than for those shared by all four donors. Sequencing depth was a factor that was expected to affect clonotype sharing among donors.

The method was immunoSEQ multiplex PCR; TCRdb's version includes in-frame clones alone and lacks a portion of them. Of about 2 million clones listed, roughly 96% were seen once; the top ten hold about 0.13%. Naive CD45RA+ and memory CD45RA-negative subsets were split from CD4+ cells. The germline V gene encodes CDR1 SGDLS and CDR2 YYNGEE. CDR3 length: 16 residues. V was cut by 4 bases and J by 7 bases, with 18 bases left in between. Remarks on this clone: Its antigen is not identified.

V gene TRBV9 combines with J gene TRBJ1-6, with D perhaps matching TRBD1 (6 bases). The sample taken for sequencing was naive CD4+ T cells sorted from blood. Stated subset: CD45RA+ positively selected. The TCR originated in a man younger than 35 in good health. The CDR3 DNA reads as TGTGCCAGCAGCATCGACCCCGGGACAAAGAATTCACCCCTCCACTTT. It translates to CASSIDPGTKNSPLHF.